A single sample is the source of the 3 T cell receptor beta chains below, sequenced in a study of identifying expanded T cells in peripheral blood. Some clones are missing from TCRdb's copy, which holds only in-frame ones; the method was immunoSEQ multiplex PCR. Of some 93,000 clones listed, about nine tenths are singletons. Sequencing was done on a sample of blood. These receptors were obtained from a person between 18 and 75 years old in good health.

The gene calls are TRBV19 and TRBJ2-7, with D perhaps TRBD1 or TRBD2 (5 bases each). V dropped 1 base and J dropped 0 bases, with 13 bases sitting between them. From germline, CDR1 is LNHDA and CDR2 SQIVND (reference sequence). The CDR3 totals 16 residues. CDR3 protein: CASSIGGTTSSYEQYF. CDR3 bases: TGTGCCAGTAGTATAGGGGGGACCACAAGCTCCTACGAGCAGTACTTC.

The rearrangement links TRBV7-6 to TRBJ2-3; D remains unclear. Trimming cost V 0 bases and J 5 bases, with 6 bases left between them. The length of the CDR3 is 13 residues. Germline values: CDR1 SGHVS, CDR2 FNYEAQ. CDR3 loop: CASSLAQGDTQYF. CDR3 DNA: TGTGCCAGCAGCTTAGCGCAAGGAGATACGCAGTATTTT.

The chain links TRBV14 to TRBJ1-2; D is unclear. The germline V and J ends were trimmed by 2 bases and 14 bases, with 9 bases remaining between them. The CDR3 covers 10 residues. CDR1 and CDR2 from the germline V gene are SGHDN and FVKESK. The CDR3 DNA reads as TGTGCCAGCAGCCAATCCCCGGAAACCTTC. It specifies CASSQSPETF.